This T cell receptor (beta chain) derives from a study of early T cells in non-severe SARS-CoV-2 infection. Study overall: From unsorted whole blood, bulk RNA was sequenced, and the chains remained unpaired. Study-wide points: VDJdb-based matching was biased toward anti-spike CD8 responses and missed private and CD4 specificities.

The sample holds many counts of this clonotype. The antigen is undetermined. The TCR library protocol was used to attach unique molecular identifiers. These identifiers were attached to individual cDNA molecules. TCRdb reprocessed the 5' RACE reads via MiXCR and lists one record per CDR3 protein. This table has around 30,000 distinct CDR3 sequences, around 6% appearing once. This CDR3 contains 15 residues. The germline gives CDR1 SGHTA, CDR2 FQGNSA. V lost 1 base to trimming and J lost 4 bases; unmatched junction nucleotides: 4. The receptor was isolated from an adult who was a healthcare worker with PCR-confirmed SARS-CoV-2 infection or an uninfected control (not recorded which). Sequenced sample: whole blood. V and J are TRBV7-2 and TRBJ2-1, with 7 bases aligning to TRBD2. DNA for the CDR3: TGTGCCAGCAGCTTAGAAGGGAGGGGATACAATGAGCAGTTCTTC. This encodes CASSLEGRGYNEQFF.